Listed here is a single T cell receptor (beta chain). Other DNA sequences in the sample encode the same CDR3. Germline loops: CDR1 SGHRS, CDR2 YFSETQ. This CDR3 comprises 13 residues. V shed 4 bases and J 4 bases; nucleotides not matched to a gene: 3. This sample was included in a study of blood T cell repertoires in COVID-19. Original analysis: Quantification of nucleated cells was approximated via reference gene primer amplification. Sequenced by immunoSEQ multiplex PCR; TCRdb stores in-frame clones only, minus some. V and J calls and clone size come straight from that table; D and trimming were deduced from the DNA. The profile shows around 300,000 clones, 90% of them singletons.

Sequencing input: PBMCs or T cells enriched from blood (not recorded which). The gene calls are TRBV5-1 and TRBJ2-7; TRBD1 matches at 9 bases. The clonotype was recovered from a woman younger than 30 with acute COVID-19. CDR3: CASSTDRGYEQYF. The CDR3 DNA follows: TGCGCCAGCAGCACGGACAGGGGTTACGAGCAGTACTTC.